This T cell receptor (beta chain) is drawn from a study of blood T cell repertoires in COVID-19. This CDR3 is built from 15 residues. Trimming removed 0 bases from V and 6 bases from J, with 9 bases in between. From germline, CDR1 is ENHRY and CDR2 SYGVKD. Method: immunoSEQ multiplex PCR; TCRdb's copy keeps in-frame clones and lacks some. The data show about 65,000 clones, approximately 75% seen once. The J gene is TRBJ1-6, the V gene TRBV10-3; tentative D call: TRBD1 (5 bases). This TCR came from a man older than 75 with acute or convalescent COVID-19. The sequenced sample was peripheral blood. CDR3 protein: CAISESPDINSPLHF. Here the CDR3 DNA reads TGTGCCATCAGTGAGTCCCCGGACATTAATTCACCCCTCCACTTT.